A single sample is the source of the 8 T cell receptor beta chains below, sequenced in a study of control samples from healthy donors and cancer patients. Clones were sequenced by immunoSEQ multiplex PCR, and TCRdb holds only the in-frame ones, with some missing. The repertoire consists of under 70,000 clones, with approximately 95% occurring once and the leading ten covering approximately 1%. The sample taken for sequencing was blood. These receptors all stem from a woman in her late teens or twenties in good health.

The chain is built from TRBV19 and TRBJ1-1, with a weak D call TRBD1 (6 bases). Germline CDR1 is LNHDA and CDR2 is SQIVND (reference sequence). V was clipped by 9 bases and J by 0 bases, with 17 bases between them. This CDR3 is built from 15 residues. In DNA form, the CDR3 reads TGTGCCAGCTGTAAGGGGACAATTATGAACACTGAAGCTTTCTTT. This translates into CASCKGTIMNTEAFF.

The chain recombines TRBV6-5 with TRBJ1-2, with D unresolved. The V end lost 6 bases, the J end lost 2 bases, and 13 bases lay between the germline ends. Germline V gene sequence: CDR1 MNHEY, CDR2 SVGAGI. The CDR3 has 14 residues. The CDR3 coding sequence is TGTGCCAGCAGGGGTCAAATGGGGAACTATGGCTACACCTTC. Amino acids: CASRGQMGNYGYTF.

This chain links TRBV9 with TRBJ2-3, with 8 positions matching TRBD2. CDR3 length equals 14 residues. In germline, CDR1 is SGDLS, CDR2 YYNGEE. V gave up 6 bases and J gave up 1 base; unmatched junction bases: 4. The CDR3 DNA sequence: TGTGCCAGCACCTACGGGGGGGGCACAGATACGCAGTATTTT. Translated: CASTYGGGTDTQYF.

V gene TRBV4-2 combines with J gene TRBJ2-3, with TRBD2 matching 12 bases. CDR3 length: 17 residues. Germline-derived CDR1 and CDR2 are LGHNA and YNFKEQ. The ends lost 4 bases at V and 4 bases at J; junction bases unmatched: 9. The CDR3 coding sequence is TGTGCCAGCAGCCTTCAGGCTTCTAGCGGGGGGGCAGATACGCAGTATTTT. Amino acids: CASSLQASSGGADTQYF.

This chain links TRBV30 with TRBJ2-1; 7 nucleotides line up with TRBD2. V was clipped by 2 bases and J by 5 bases; unmatched bases: 3. Germline values: CDR1 GTSNPN, CDR2 SVGIG (reference sequence). This CDR3 spans 13 amino acids. The CDR3 is CAWSQRENNEQFF. CDR3 nucleotides: TGTGCCTGGAGTCAGCGGGAAAACAATGAGCAGTTCTTC.

The chain carries TRBV7-2 and TRBJ1-2, with D unclear. V dropped 4 bases and J dropped 5 bases, with 8 bases sitting between them. CDR1 is SGHTA and CDR2 is FQGNSA in the germline V gene. The length of the CDR3 is 12 residues. DNA for the CDR3: TGTGCCAGCAGCTCCGACACTTATGGCTACACCTTC. Its translation: CASSSDTYGYTF.

The gene calls are TRBV18 and TRBJ1-6; D is perhaps TRBD1 (5 bases). Germline-derived CDR1 and CDR2 are KGHSH and LQKENI. Trimming pared 2 bases from V and 5 bases from J, leaving 10 bases between. This CDR3 contains 15 residues. CDR3 protein: CASSPVTGDNSPLHF. DNA for the CDR3: TGTGCCAGCTCACCAGTGACGGGGGATAATTCACCCCTCCACTTT.

V usage is TRBV28 and J usage is TRBJ1-5; 7 nucleotides agree with TRBD1. Unmatched junction bases numbered 8, after V lost 5 bases and J lost 4 bases. CDR3 length: 15 amino acids. In germline, CDR1 is MDHEN, CDR2 SYDVKM. CDR3 bases: TGTGCCAGCAGTACGACAGGGCGGGGGAATCAGCCCCAGCATTTT. Its protein is CASSTTGRGNQPQHF.